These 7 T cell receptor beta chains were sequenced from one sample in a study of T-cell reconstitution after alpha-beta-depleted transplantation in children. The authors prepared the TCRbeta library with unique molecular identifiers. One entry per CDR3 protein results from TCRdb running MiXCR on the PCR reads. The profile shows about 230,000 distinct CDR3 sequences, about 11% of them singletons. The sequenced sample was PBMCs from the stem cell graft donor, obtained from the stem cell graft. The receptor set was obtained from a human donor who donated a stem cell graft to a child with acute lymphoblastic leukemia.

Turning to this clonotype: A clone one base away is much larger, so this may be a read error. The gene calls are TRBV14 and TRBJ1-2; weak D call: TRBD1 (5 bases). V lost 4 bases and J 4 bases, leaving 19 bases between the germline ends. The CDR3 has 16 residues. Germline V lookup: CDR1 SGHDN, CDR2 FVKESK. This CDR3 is CASSLTRDGWGYGYTF. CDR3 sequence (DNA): TGTGCCAGCAGCCTAACCCGGGACGGCTGGGGCTATGGCTACACCTTC.

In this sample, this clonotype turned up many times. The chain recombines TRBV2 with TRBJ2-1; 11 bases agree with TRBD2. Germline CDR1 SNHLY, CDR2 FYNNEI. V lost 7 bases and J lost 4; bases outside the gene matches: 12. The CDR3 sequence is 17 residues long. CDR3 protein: CASIPITSGSRYNEQFF. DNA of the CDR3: TGTGCCAGCATACCTATTACTAGCGGGAGTCGGTACAATGAGCAGTTCTTC.

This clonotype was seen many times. The DNA for the CDR3 is TGCAGTGCTAGATTCATCGCGGCGGAGACCCAGTACTTC. Protein product: CSARFIAAETQYF. The rearrangement links TRBV20-1 to TRBJ2-5, with D unclear. The length of the CDR3 is 13 residues. The germline V gene has CDR1 DFQATT and CDR2 SNEGSKA (reference sequence). The ends were cut back, 2 bases at V and 5 bases at J, with 12 bases in the middle.

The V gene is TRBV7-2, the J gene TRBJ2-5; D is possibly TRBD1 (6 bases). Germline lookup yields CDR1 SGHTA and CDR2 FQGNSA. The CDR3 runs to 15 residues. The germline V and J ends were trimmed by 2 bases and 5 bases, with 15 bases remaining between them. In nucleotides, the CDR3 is TGTGCCAGCAGCTTATACGGGCAGGGGACGGAGACCCAGTACTTC. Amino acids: CASSLYGQGTETQYF.

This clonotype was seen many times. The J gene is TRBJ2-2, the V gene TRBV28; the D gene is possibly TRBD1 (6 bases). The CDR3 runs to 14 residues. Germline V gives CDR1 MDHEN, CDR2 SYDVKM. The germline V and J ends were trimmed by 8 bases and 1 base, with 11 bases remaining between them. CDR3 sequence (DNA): TGTGCCAGCGAAACAGGGCTGAACACCGGGGAGCTGTTTTTT. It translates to CASETGLNTGELFF.

This CDR3 is CATSTGRGLHEQYF. The CDR3 DNA is TGTGCCACCAGCACGGGGAGGGGGCTCCACGAGCAGTACTTC. V usage is TRBV15 and J usage is TRBJ2-7; D tentatively fits TRBD1 or TRBD2 (7 bases each). Germline loops: CDR1 LNHNV, CDR2 YYDKDF (reference sequence). Trimming pared 4 bases from V and 5 bases from J, leaving 15 bases between. The CDR3 is 14 residues long.

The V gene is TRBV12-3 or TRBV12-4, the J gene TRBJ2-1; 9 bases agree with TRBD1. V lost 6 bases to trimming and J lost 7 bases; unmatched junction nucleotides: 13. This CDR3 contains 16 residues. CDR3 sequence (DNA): TGTGCCAGCAGGGATCGGACAGGGGCCAATATGAATGAGCAGTTCTTC. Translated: CASRDRTGANMNEQFF.